Shown below are 15 T cell receptor beta chains from a single sample sequenced in a study of identical twins. TCRdb re-derived calls from the 5' RACE reads in MiXCR, one entry per CDR3 protein. The data hold more than 400,000 distinct CDR3 sequences, with around 15% observed a single time. Separately, the same data were catalogued under a study of yellow fever vaccine responses in identical twins.

The sequenced sample consisted of CD4+ T cells sorted from blood. The receptors originated from a woman aged 18-30 years in good health.

The chain is built from TRBV24-1 and TRBJ2-1; 13 bases are shared with TRBD2. Germline assignment: CDR1 KGHDR and CDR2 SFDVKD. The CDR3 consists of 18 residues. V gave up 3 bases and J gave up 1 base; unmatched junction bases: 5. Written as DNA, the CDR3 is TGTGCCACCAGTGATCCGTGGACTAGCGGGAGTTCCTACAATGAGCAGTTCTTC. The encoded protein is CATSDPWTSGSSYNEQFF.

This clonotype was seen more than once but under ten times. J is TRBJ2-1 and V is TRBV10-3; the match to TRBD2 covers 9 bases. The CDR3 is 12 residues long. Germline V CDR1 and CDR2: ENHRY, SYGVKD. V shed 8 bases, J shed 9 bases, and the junction held 5 bases outside the gene matches. The CDR3 nucleotides read TGTGCCATCGCTAGCGGGATGGGTGAGCAGTTCTTC. As protein: CAIASGMGEQFF.

The chain combines TRBV11-2 with TRBJ1-2; D is undetermined. V lost 5 bases and J lost 4, with 14 bases in between. Germline values: CDR1 SGHAT, CDR2 FQNNGV. The length of the CDR3 is 14 residues. CDR3 bases: TGTGCCAGCAGCCCTAGGACGGTGGGCTATGGCTACACCTTC. This codes for CASSPRTVGYGYTF.

Only a few counts were recorded for this clonotype. This chain connects TRBV11-1 to TRBJ2-7; D is possibly TRBD1 (5 bases). The CDR3 consists of 12 residues. V lost 4 bases and J lost 4, with 8 bases in between. In germline, CDR1 is SGHAT, CDR2 FQDESV (reference sequence). CDR3 in DNA: TGTGCCAGCAGCTCAAAGGGGTACGAGCAGTACTTC. This encodes CASSSKGYEQYF.

This clonotype showed up just a few times. The rearrangement uses TRBV6-1 and TRBJ1-1; 8 bases match TRBD1. Germline V lookup: CDR1 MNHNS, CDR2 SASEGT. The J segment lost 2 bases and the V segment lost 6 bases, leaving 11 bases of the junction unmatched. The CDR3 runs to 16 residues. Written as DNA, the CDR3 is TGTGCCAGCAGGGACAGGGCTTCAGGGACAAACACTGAAGCTTTCTTT. Its protein is CASRDRASGTNTEAFF.

The chain uses TRBV6-2 or TRBV6-3 and TRBJ2-5; D is ambiguous. The CDR3 spans 13 residues. The germline V gene has CDR1 MNHEY and CDR2 SVGEGT. Trimming pared 6 bases from V and 1 base from J, leaving 9 bases between. The chain's CDR3 is CASRSRTQETQYF. CDR3 nucleotide sequence: TGTGCCAGCAGGTCAAGGACCCAAGAGACCCAGTACTTC.

This clonotype has more than one count but fewer than ten. V and J are TRBV25-1 and TRBJ1-5; D unclear. V gave up 5 bases and J gave up 6 bases, with 11 bases separating them. CDR3 length: 13 residues. Germline-derived CDR1 and CDR2 are MGHDK and SYGVNS. The CDR3 nucleotides read TGTGCCAGCAGTTTGAGGGAGGGTCAGCCCCAGCATTTT. Translation: CASSLREGQPQHF.

The table lists this clonotype with a few counts. The V and J genes are TRBV20-1 and TRBJ2-3, with 7 bases that match TRBD2. There are 14 residues in the CDR3. Losses at the gene ends were 1 base for V and 5 bases for J; bases not matched to a gene: 6. From germline, CDR1 is DFQATT and CDR2 SNEGSKA (reference sequence). This chain's CDR3 is CSARAASGGDTQYF. The CDR3 coding sequence is TGCAGTGCTAGAGCGGCTAGCGGTGGAGATACGCAGTATTTT.

CDR3 in amino acids: CASSVGDRVSGANVLTF. In DNA, the CDR3 is TGTGCCAGCAGCGTCGGGGACAGGGTTTCAGGGGCCAACGTCCTGACTTTC. This chain uses TRBV7-9 with TRBJ2-6, with 9 bases identical to TRBD1. Germline V gene data show CDR1 as SEHNR and CDR2 as FQNEAQ (reference sequence). V dropped 5 bases and J dropped 4; count of bases not matched to a gene: 9. The CDR3 totals 17 residues.

This clonotype was counted between two and nine times. The J gene is TRBJ2-2, the V gene TRBV7-8; D is uncertain. This CDR3 spans 12 amino acids. V was clipped by 6 bases and J by 0 bases, with 2 bases between them. The germline CDR1 and CDR2 sequences are SGHVS and FQNEAQ. The CDR3, as DNA: TGTGCCAGCAGGACGAACACCGGGGAGCTGTTTTTT. Protein sequence: CASRTNTGELFF.

The sample holds many counts of this clonotype. V gene TRBV29-1 combines with J gene TRBJ2-7; D not certain. This CDR3 is 11 amino acids long. Germline V gives CDR1 SQVTM, CDR2 ANQGSEA. Trimming left V 7 bases short and J 5 bases short, with 12 bases between. Written as DNA, the CDR3 is TGCAGCGGCAACCTTGGGGACGAGCAGTACTTC. Amino acid sequence: CSGNLGDEQYF.

This clonotype was counted only a few times. The rearrangement links TRBV20-1 to TRBJ2-3; 10 nucleotides match TRBD2. CDR1 is DFQATT and CDR2 is SNEGSKA in the germline V gene (reference sequence). The CDR3 has 13 amino acids. Trimming cost V 6 bases and J 11 bases; bases outside gene matches: 11. The CDR3 region is CSARAPGTSEQYF. The CDR3 DNA reads as TGCAGTGCCCGAGCCCCCGGGACTAGCGAGCAGTATTTT.

The chain recombines TRBV18 with TRBJ2-7; TRBD1 matches 8 bases. Germline V CDR1 and CDR2: KGHSH, LQKENI. V gave up 0 bases and J gave up 6 bases; unmatched junction bases: 10. The CDR3 consists of 16 residues. The CDR3 region is CASSPPAGGRGSEQYF. CDR3 coding DNA: TGTGCCAGCTCACCACCTGCAGGGGGCAGGGGAAGCGAGCAGTACTTC. Full variable domain (missing parts from reference TRBV18 and TRBJ2-7): NAGVMQNPRHLVRRRGQEARLRCSPMKGHSHVYWYRQLPEEGLKFMVYLQKENIIDESGMPKERFSAEFPKEGPSILRIQQVVRGDSAAYFCASSPPAGGRGSEQYFGPGTRLTVT.

In its sample, this clonotype was seen a few times. V usage is TRBV7-8 and J usage is TRBJ2-3, with 7 bases fitting TRBD1. The CDR3 has 13 residues. Looked up from germline, CDR1 is SGHVS and CDR2 is FQNEAQ. V was pared by 5 bases and J by 7 bases, with 6 bases of the junction left unmatched. The CDR3: CASSPQGWNTQYF. CDR3 sequence (DNA): TGTGCCAGCAGCCCACAGGGGTGGAATACGCAGTATTTT.

This clonotype occurred a few times. The chain employs TRBV12-3 or TRBV12-4 and TRBJ2-1, with a tentative D call TRBD2 (5 bases). Trimming cost V 3 bases and J 6 bases, with 15 bases left between them. The CDR3 covers 15 residues. CDR3 protein: CASSFWSDRGNEQFF. CDR3 bases: TGTGCCAGCAGTTTTTGGAGCGACCGGGGCAATGAGCAGTTCTTC.